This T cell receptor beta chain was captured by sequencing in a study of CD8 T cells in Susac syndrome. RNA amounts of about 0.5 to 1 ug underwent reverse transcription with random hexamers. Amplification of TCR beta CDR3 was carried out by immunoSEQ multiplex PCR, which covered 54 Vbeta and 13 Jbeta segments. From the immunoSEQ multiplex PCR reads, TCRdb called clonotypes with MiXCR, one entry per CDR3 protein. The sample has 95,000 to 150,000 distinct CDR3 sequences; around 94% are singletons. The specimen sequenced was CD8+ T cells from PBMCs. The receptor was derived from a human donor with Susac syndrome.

The CDR3 DNA sequence: TGTGCCAGCAGTGAAGTTCCAGGGGTCAATCAGCCCCAGCATTTT. This encodes CASSEVPGVNQPQHF. The chain couples TRBV2 to TRBJ1-5; possible D gene TRBD1, 6 bases. The germline gives CDR1 SNHLY, CDR2 FYNNEI. V lost 1 base and J lost 3, with 10 bases in between. This CDR3 is built from 15 residues.